This TCR beta chain came from a study of CD8 T cells in Susac syndrome. The study's findings and limits: In its TCR sequencing and HLA analysis, the study acknowledged that the number of individuals was relatively small.

The CDR3 covers 14 residues. Germline trimming cut 4 bases from V and 2 bases from J; bases unmatched to any gene: 4. Germline V lookup: CDR1 SGHRS, CDR2 YFSETQ. A remark on this clonotype: The antigen remains undetermined.

RNA was extracted with the RNeasy kit, and a quantity of roughly 0.5 to 1 ug was reverse transcribed using random hexamers. Multiplex immunoSEQ PCR targeted 54 Vbeta and 13 Jbeta TCR beta segments. TCRdb ran MiXCR on the immunoSEQ multiplex PCR reads and lists one entry per CDR3 protein. The sample records around 130,000 distinct CDR3 sequences, 90% to 95% being singletons. The sequenced material came from CD4+ T cells from PBMCs. The origin of this receptor is a human donor with multiple sclerosis. This chain joins TRBV5-1 and TRBJ2-7; 9 nucleotides align to TRBD1. The CDR3 protein is CASSRGQGPYEQYF. As DNA, the CDR3 is TGCGCCAGCAGCAGGGGACAGGGACCCTACGAGCAGTACTTC.